Below, 6 T cell receptor beta chains from the same sample are listed, as sequenced in a study of CD4 T cells in relation to SARS-CoV-2 and coronaviruses. These receptors are not linked to any known antigen. CD4+ T cells from unexposed donors were obtained before the COVID-19 pandemic (2011-2018). The cells were cultured for under twelve days before CD4+ T cells were isolated. The repertoire was sequenced with immunoSEQ multiplex PCR; TCRdb's copy has only in-frame clones and lacks some. The sample records roughly 30,000 clones, around 84% being singletons. Material: CD4+ T cells from PBMCs, cultured in vitro. The receptors stem from a human donor in good health.

The rearrangement joins TRBV7-2 to TRBJ2-3; 8 positions agree with TRBD2. Germline CDR1 and CDR2: SGHTA and FQGNSA. This CDR3 has 16 amino acids. J was trimmed by 2 bases and V by 0 bases; bases with no gene match: 4. The CDR3 DNA is TGTGCCAGCAGCTTAGCAGGCGGGAGGAACACAGATACGCAGTATTTT. It translates to CASSLAGGRNTDTQYF.

The V call is TRBV6-2 or TRBV6-3, the J call TRBJ1-5; perhaps TRBD1 as D (5 bases). The CDR3 runs 15 residues. V was trimmed by 5 bases and J by 0 bases, leaving 11 bases between them. Per germline, CDR1 MNHEY and CDR2 SVGEGT. The CDR3 loop is CASSRQGDSNQPQHF. Here the CDR3 DNA reads TGTGCCAGCAGTCGCCAGGGTGATAGCAATCAGCCCCAGCATTTT.

This chain connects TRBV6-1 to TRBJ2-7, with D possibly being TRBD2 (6 bases). Germline CDR1 MNHNS, CDR2 SASEGT. Trimming stripped 2 bases from V and 3 bases from J, with 14 bases between. The CDR3 has 15 amino acids. CDR3 coding DNA: TGTGCCAGCAGTGAATCTTGGCGGGGATACTACGAGCAGTACTTC. It encodes CASSESWRGYYEQYF.

This clone has more than one count but fewer than ten. The chain carries TRBV6-2 or TRBV6-3 and TRBJ1-1, with D possibly TRBD1 on 6 matching bases. In germline, CDR1 is MNHEY, CDR2 SVGEGT. Deletions cut 4 bases from V and 2 bases from J, with 17 bases between. This CDR3 contains 16 residues. CDR3 sequence: CASSWARGPKNTEAFF. CDR3 nucleotide sequence: TGTGCCAGCAGTTGGGCCAGGGGACCGAAAAACACTGAAGCTTTCTTT.

The chain couples TRBV2 to TRBJ2-3, with TRBD1 as a possible D gene (5 bases). The CDR3 spans 15 residues. From germline, CDR1 is SNHLY and CDR2 FYNNEI. V was shortened by 5 bases and J by 4 bases, with 16 bases between the two germline ends. The CDR3 here is CASSQDIGTPDTQYF. The CDR3 nucleotides are TGTGCCAGCAGTCAGGACATCGGCACCCCAGATACGCAGTATTTT.

The chain employs TRBV14 and TRBJ2-2; maybe TRBD1 (5 bases). The CDR3 runs 14 residues. Trimming cost V 7 bases and J 0 bases, with 9 bases left between them. Germline-derived CDR1 and CDR2 are SGHDN and FVKESK. The CDR3 coding sequence is TGTGCCAGCACAAGGACACCGAACACCGGGGAGCTGTTTTTT. As protein: CASTRTPNTGELFF.